This entry features one T cell receptor beta chain sequence. The specificity of this receptor is unknown. The input lacks base qualities; no much larger clone sits a single base away. These data come from a study of blood T cells in healthy people across ages (dated by TCRdb to between 2014 and 2017). Broadly, across the study: In model experiments, template switching captured roughly one uniquely barcoded TCR beta cDNA molecule for every two T cells. To track age-related changes in TCR beta repertoire diversity, the study relied on deep sequencing normalized with unique cDNA molecular identifiers. Four age groups were formed from the donors: young (average roughly 15 years), middle-aged (approximately 39), aged (roughly 59) and long-lived (around 82). Using the same blood draw, the study looked at two additional independent replicas of 1 million unique cDNA reads for two donors, one aged 18 to 30 and the other aged 80 or older. To avoid experimental bias, donors of different ages were randomly spread across the sequencing lanes.

Library prep was done by 5' RACE. Sequencing instrument: Illumina HiSeq 2500. The second PCR ran for roughly 6 to 11 cycles and used a J-beta primer mix along with a sample-barcoded 5' primer. Each TCR beta cDNA molecule received a unique molecular identifier from a template-switch 5' adaptor carrying 12 random nucleotides. At least 2.5 million CDR3-containing paired-end reads were obtained from each sample. First-strand cDNA synthesis was performed from all RNA using the Mint cDNA synthesis kit, with priming by a TRBC-specific oligonucleotide. Following uracil-DNA glycosylase treatment, all cDNA underwent a first 18-cycle PCR with the universal primers M1SS and BC2_uni_R. For the original study's pipeline: For normalization, 1 million high-quality reads were randomly selected from each sample, with every read carrying a distinct molecular identifier. Reads with shared molecular identifiers were discarded instead of being binned into consensus sequences. MiTCR, with a Q25 quality threshold and the strictest error-elimination algorithm, was used for CDR3 identification, clonotype clustering and error correction. A nonparametric unseen species model using Euler transformation provided a lower-bound estimate of total TCR beta diversity. The public reads were quality trimmed at Q25 with fastp and then assembled into clones with MiXCR by TCRdb, keeping productive beta chains. A single entry per CDR3 protein holds the most common genes and DNA from its merged rows. The authors' filters were not applied to this entry. The sample contains approximately 690,000 distinct CDR3 sequences, under 70% of them found a single time. The ten top clones hold around 37% of the sample.

General findings and caveats noted by the study authors: Estimates of total diversity based on one million sequenced T cells were considered lower bounds and underestimates. As age increased, observed TCR beta diversity per million T cells dropped in a roughly linear way, and a significant reduction was already evident by age approximately 40. Conclusive comparison of naive and antigen-experienced compartments was prevented by the profiling of bulk unsorted PBMCs. A strong correlation was found between observed TCR beta diversity and the percentage of naive T cells measured by flow cytometry. Because donor CMV infection status was unknown, age-related changes in expanded clonotypes were potentially confounded. Compared with the aged group, the long-lived group had more naive CD4+ T cells, fewer expanded clones and increased TCR diversity, a pattern suggesting age selection.

V gives up 5 bases and J gives up 7 bases, and the segment between their germline ends measures 11 bases. Looking up the germline V gene yields CDR1 MGHDK and CDR2 SYGVNS. From cysteine to phenylalanine, the CDR3 is 12 amino acids long. Of the read, only the CDR3 DNA is kept; its 36 bases are in frame from base 1. Donors were a few dozen systemically healthy Caucasian individuals from Russia aged roughly 6 to 95 years. Around 10 milliliters of peripheral blood were collected from each donor into EDTA-treated Vacutainer tubes. Ficoll-Paque density-gradient centrifugation was used to isolate PBMCs, with at least 6.5 million per sample. Total RNA, at least 5.5 micrograms per sample, was extracted from PBMCs with Trizol reagent. The percentages of naive CD45RAhigh/CD27high T cells were determined by flow cytometry on a PBMC aliquot from every donor.

The receptor comes from a man in his 60s in good health. The source material was blood. The chain employs TRBV25-1 and TRBJ1-2; tentative D gene TRBD1, with 5 bases matching. The DNA sequence is TGTGCCAGCAGTTCGCAGGGATCTGGCTACACCTTC. Its protein is CASSSQGSGYTF.